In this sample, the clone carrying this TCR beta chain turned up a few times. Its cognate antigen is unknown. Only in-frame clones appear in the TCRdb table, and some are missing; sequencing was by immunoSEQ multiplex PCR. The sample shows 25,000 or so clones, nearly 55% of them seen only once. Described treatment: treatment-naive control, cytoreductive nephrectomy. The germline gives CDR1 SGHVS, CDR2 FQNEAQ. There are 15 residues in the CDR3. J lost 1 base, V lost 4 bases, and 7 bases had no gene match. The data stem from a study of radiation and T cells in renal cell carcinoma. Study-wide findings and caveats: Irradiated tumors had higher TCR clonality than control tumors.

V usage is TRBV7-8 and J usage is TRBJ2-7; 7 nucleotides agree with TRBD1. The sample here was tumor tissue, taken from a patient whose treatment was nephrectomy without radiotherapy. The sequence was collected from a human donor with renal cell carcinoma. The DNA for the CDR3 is TGTGCCAGCAGCTCAGCCCCGGGACAGTCCTACGAGCAGTACTTC. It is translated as CASSSAPGQSYEQYF.